These 3 T cell receptor beta chains were sequenced from one sample in a study of blood T cells in healthy people across ages. Sample-barcoded 5' priming and a J-beta primer mix drove a second PCR of roughly 6 to 12 cycles. One entry per CDR3 protein results from TCRdb running MiXCR on the 5' RACE reads. The data contain 600,000 or so distinct CDR3 sequences, about 30% of them singletons. Sequencing used blood. These receptors were obtained from a woman older than 75 in good health.

In this sample, this clonotype turned up many times. As DNA, the CDR3 is TGCGCCAGCAGCGAATCGACAGGGCTCTATGGCTACACCTTC. Translation: CASSESTGLYGYTF. V is TRBV5-1 and J is TRBJ1-2; 7 bases line up with TRBD1. The V and J ends lost 4 bases and 4 bases, in that order; junction bases with no gene match: 7. The CDR3 contains 14 residues. From germline, CDR1 is SGHRS and CDR2 YFSETQ. Full variable domain (outside the CDR3, taken from reference TRBV5-1 and TRBJ1-2): KAGVTQTPRYLIKTRGQQVTLSCSPISGHRSVSWYQQTPGQGLQFLFEYFSETQRNKGNFPGRFSGRQFSNSRSEMNVSTLELGDSALYLCASSESTGLYGYTFGSGTRLTVV.

This clonotype was counted many times. The chain combines TRBV15 with TRBJ2-7, with TRBD1 matching over 9 bases. The CDR3 is 15 residues long. V shed 1 base and J 0 bases; nucleotides not matched to a gene: 1. Germline-derived CDR1 and CDR2 are LNHNV and YYDKDF (reference sequence). The CDR3 region is CATSRAGQGSYEQYF. Here the CDR3 DNA reads TGTGCCACCAGCAGAGCGGGACAGGGCTCCTACGAGCAGTACTTC.

The V and J genes are TRBV3-1 and TRBJ1-1; D call uncertain. CDR1 and CDR2 from the germline V gene are LGHDT and YNNKEL (reference sequence). Trimming shortened V by 4 bases and J by 4 bases, and 10 bases separated the two germline ends. The CDR3 is 13 amino acids. CDR3 in DNA: TGTGCCAGCAGCCCTTTCCAAGCCACTGAAGCTTTCTTT. Amino acid sequence: CASSPFQATEAFF.